These 14 T cell receptor beta chains originate from one sample sequenced in a study of CD8 T cells in Susac syndrome. Reverse transcription used about 0.5 to 1 ug RNA and random hexamers. TCRdb used MiXCR to reprocess the immunoSEQ multiplex PCR reads, holding one entry per CDR3 protein. The sample lists approximately 110,000 distinct CDR3 sequences, about 95% occurring once. Input material: CD4+ T cells from PBMCs. Receptors originate from a human donor in good health.

The rearrangement joins TRBV7-2 to TRBJ2-5; 12 bases match TRBD2. V was clipped by 5 bases and J by 7 bases; unmatched bases: 8. Looked up from germline, CDR1 is SGHTA and CDR2 is FQGNSA. The CDR3 is 15 amino acids. CDR3 nucleotides: TGTGCCAGCAGCGTTCTAGCGGGAGGGGGCGGGACCCAGTACTTC. Its translation: CASSVLAGGGGTQYF. Drawing the rest from reference TRBV7-2 and TRBJ2-5, the complete variable domain is GAGVSQSPSNKVTEKGKDVELRCDPISGHTALYWYRQSLGQGLEFLIYFQGNSAPDKSGLPSDRFSAERTGGSVSTLTIQRTQQEDSAVYLCASSVLAGGGGTQYFGPGTRLLVL.

This chain links TRBV4-1 with TRBJ1-2; 7 bases match TRBD1. Germline V lookup: CDR1 MGHRA, CDR2 YSYEKL. Germline trimming cut 4 bases from V and 8 bases from J; bases unmatched to any gene: 13. The CDR3 covers 15 residues. CDR3 in amino acids: CASSPWGRQGLGYTF. The CDR3 bases are TGCGCCAGCAGCCCGTGGGGGAGACAGGGACTGGGCTACACCTTC.

The V call is TRBV5-4, the J call TRBJ2-5; 11 bases align to TRBD2. The CDR3 extends over 16 amino acids. Germline CDR1 reads SGHNT; CDR2 reads YYREEE (reference sequence). J gave up 4 bases and V 4 bases, and 9 bases lay outside the gene matches. This CDR3 reads CASSPGLAGPSETQYF. CDR3 in DNA: TGTGCCAGCAGCCCTGGACTAGCGGGCCCATCAGAGACCCAGTACTTC.

This clonotype was counted only a few times. The V gene is TRBV7-9, the J gene TRBJ2-7; TRBD1 matches at 9 bases. The length of the CDR3 is 15 residues. CDR1 SEHNR and CDR2 FQNEAQ come from the germline V gene (reference sequence). V was pared by 5 bases and J by 6 bases, with 11 bases of the junction left unmatched. DNA for the CDR3: TGTGCCAGCAGCCCCACAGGGGGCGGAAGAGGCGAGCAGTACTTC. Its translation is CASSPTGGGRGEQYF.

The genes are TRBV29-1 and TRBJ1-2; 12 bases align to TRBD1. Unmatched junction bases numbered 10, after V lost 6 bases and J lost 8 bases. Germline V CDR1 and CDR2: SQVTM, ANQGSEA. The CDR3 is 14 amino acids. The CDR3 nucleotides are TGCAGCGTACGGACCGGGACAGGGGGCGTAGGCTACACCTTC. Translated, it gives CSVRTGTGGVGYTF. The variable domain in full, with the rest retrieved from reference TRBV29-1 and TRBJ1-2, is SAVISQKPSRDICQRGTSLTIQCQVDSQVTMMFWYRQQPGQSLTLIATANQGSEATYESGFVIDKFPISRPNLTFSTLTVSNMSPEDSSIYLCSVRTGTGGVGYTFGSGTRLTVV.

The chain recombines TRBV13 with TRBJ1-2; D not certain. The CDR3 contains 13 residues. Germline values: CDR1 PRHDT, CDR2 FYEKMQ (reference sequence). With 1 base removed from V and 2 bases from J, the gap between germline ends came to 5 bases. Here the CDR3 DNA reads TGTGCCAGCAGCTTAGACTACAACTATGGCTACACCTTC. Amino acid sequence: CASSLDYNYGYTF.

V usage is TRBV12-3 or TRBV12-4 and J usage is TRBJ1-1; possibly TRBD1 for D (5 bases). This CDR3 is 14 amino acids long. V was trimmed by 3 bases and J by 1 base, leaving 9 bases between them. The CDR3 bases are TGTGCCAGCAGTTTGGGACTCCCGAACACTGAAGCTTTCTTT. Encoded protein: CASSLGLPNTEAFF.

This chain joins TRBV28 and TRBJ2-1; TRBD2 is a possible D gene (6 bases). Trimming took off 4 bases at V and 2 bases at J, with 9 bases between the two ends. Germline CDR1 and CDR2: MDHEN and SYDVKM. The CDR3 covers 14 residues. The CDR3 region has the DNA TGTGCCAGCAGTTACGGGGGACCCTACAATGAGCAGTTCTTC. Protein: CASSYGGPYNEQFF.

The V gene is TRBV5-1, the J gene TRBJ2-1, with 14 bases lining up with TRBD2. Trimming removed 4 bases from V and 4 bases from J; junction bases left unmatched: 13. CDR3 length: 19 amino acids. Germline CDR1 is SGHRS and CDR2 is YFSETQ. The CDR3 is CASSAPGLAGGGRYNEQFF. In DNA form, the CDR3 reads TGCGCCAGCAGCGCCCCCGGACTAGCGGGAGGAGGTCGGTACAATGAGCAGTTCTTC. Drawing the rest from reference TRBV5-1 and TRBJ2-1, the complete variable domain is KAGVTQTPRYLIKTRGQQVTLSCSPISGHRSVSWYQQTPGQGLQFLFEYFSETQRNKGNFPGRFSGRQFSNSRSEMNVSTLELGDSALYLCASSAPGLAGGGRYNEQFFGPGTRLTVL.

The gene calls are TRBV6-1 and TRBJ1-2; 9 positions match TRBD1. CDR1 is MNHNS, CDR2 SASEGT, per germline. V shed 5 bases, J shed 7 bases, and the junction held 8 bases outside the gene matches. CDR3 length: 14 amino acids. Here the CDR3 reads CASSIRTGDSGYTF. CDR3 in DNA: TGTGCCAGCAGTATTCGGACAGGGGATTCTGGCTACACCTTC.

V gene TRBV4-1 combines with J gene TRBJ2-7; 10 bases align to TRBD1. The germline gives CDR1 MGHRA, CDR2 YSYEKL. The CDR3 is 16 amino acids. J gave up 0 bases and V 6 bases, and 8 bases lay outside the gene matches. The CDR3 spells CASRSVGTGASYEQYF. CDR3 nucleotide sequence: TGCGCCAGCAGGAGCGTGGGGACAGGGGCCTCCTACGAGCAGTACTTC.

The V gene is TRBV20-1, the J gene TRBJ2-7; 7 bases align to TRBD2. From germline, CDR1 is DFQATT and CDR2 SNEGSKA (reference sequence). The CDR3 covers 15 residues. J gave up 2 bases and V 1 base, and 8 bases lay outside the gene matches. CDR3 protein: CSARVFAGVPYEQYF. CDR3 DNA sequence: TGCAGTGCTAGAGTATTTGCGGGAGTTCCCTACGAGCAGTACTTC.

The genes are TRBV3-1 and TRBJ2-1, with 9 positions matching TRBD2. V shed 4 bases and J 8 bases; nucleotides not matched to a gene: 9. Germline CDR1 is LGHDT and CDR2 is YNNKEL (reference sequence). The CDR3 loop spans 15 amino acids. The CDR3 region is CASSPRRREGDEQFF. The CDR3 DNA sequence: TGTGCCAGCAGCCCCCGTCGGCGGGAGGGCGATGAGCAGTTCTTC.

The chain employs TRBV10-3 and TRBJ2-7, with D unclear. CDR3 length: 11 residues. Per germline, CDR1 ENHRY and CDR2 SYGVKD. Trimming removed 8 bases at V and 7 bases at J, with 12 bases between. The CDR3 here is CAIGTVGEQYF. DNA for the CDR3: TGTGCCATCGGTACAGTGGGGGAGCAGTACTTC.